This is a list of T cell receptor beta chains from one sample in a study of T cell repertoires and HLA-DP antigens. These receptors' antigens are unknown. Clones were sequenced by immunoSEQ multiplex PCR, and TCRdb holds only the in-frame ones, with some missing. The sample consists of approximately 86,000 clones, around nine tenths of them appearing once. The specimen sequenced was CD4+ T cells from PBMCs. These TCRs come from a man aged 45 to 65 in good health and CMV-seronegative. Each CDR3 is given with its conserved first and last residue. D genes are given only for firm matches. Size is omitted from some rows. Given values are once, few, many or a class for expanded clones.

D: TRBD1; size: -; V: TRBV27; J: TRBJ1-2; CDR3: CASGGQRHYGYTF; DNA: TGTGCCAGCGGGGGACAGCGGCACTATGGCTACACCTTC
D: -; size: -; V: TRBV6-5; J: TRBJ1-5; CDR3: CASSPQGNQGQPQHF; DNA: TGTGCCAGCAGTCCCCAGGGGAATCAAGGTCAGCCCCAGCATTTT
D: -; size: -; V: TRBV6-6; J: TRBJ2-7; CDR3: CATHHLTEYEQYF; DNA: TGTGCCACCCACCACCTAACAGAATACGAGCAGTACTTC
D: -; size: -; V: TRBV30; J: TRBJ1-2; CDR3: CAWSLQSGGYTF; DNA: TGTGCCTGGAGTCTCCAGTCGGGAGGCTACACCTTC
D: TRBD1; size: -; V: TRBV19; J: TRBJ1-2; CDR3: CASRKTGNYGYTF; DNA: TGTGCCAGTAGGAAGACAGGGAACTATGGCTACACCTTC
D: -; size: -; V: TRBV29-1; J: TRBJ1-1; CDR3: CSVEGMNTEAFF; DNA: TGCAGCGTTGAAGGGATGAACACTGAAGCTTTCTTT
D: -; size: -; V: TRBV7-2; J: TRBJ2-7; CDR3: CASSLSGGRYEQYF; DNA: TGTGCCAGCAGCTTATCCGGGGGTCGCTACGAGCAGTACTTC
D: -; size: -; V: TRBV7-2; J: TRBJ1-6; CDR3: CASSLHSSGSPLHF; DNA: TGTGCCAGCAGCTTACACAGTAGCGGGTCACCCCTCCACTTT
D: -; size: -; V: TRBV12-5; J: TRBJ1-2; CDR3: CASARGGRAGYTF; DNA: TGTGCTAGTGCCCGGGGGGGCAGGGCTGGCTACACCTTC
D: -; size: -; V: TRBV7-9; J: TRBJ2-1; CDR3: CASSLGGARNEQFF; DNA: TGTGCCAGCAGCTTGGGGGGGGCCCGGAATGAGCAGTTCTTC
D: -; size: -; V: TRBV6-1; J: TRBJ1-2; CDR3: CASSEIGANYGYTF; DNA: TGTGCCAGCAGTGAAATAGGGGCAAACTATGGCTACACCTTC
D: -; size: -; V: TRBV7-9; J: TRBJ1-3; CDR3: CASSPDRFSGNTIYF; DNA: TGTGCCAGCAGCCCCGACAGATTCTCTGGAAACACCATATATTTT
D: -; size: -; V: TRBV5-1; J: TRBJ2-7; CDR3: CASSLSGTAYEQYF; DNA: TGCGCCAGCAGTCTTAGCGGAACCGCCTACGAGCAGTACTTC
D: -; size: few; V: TRBV2; J: TRBJ2-4; CDR3: CASSENGEAKNIQYF; DNA: TGTGCCAGCAGTGAAAATGGGGAGGCCAAAAACATTCAGTACTTC
D: TRBD1; size: -; V: TRBV5-1; J: TRBJ1-1; CDR3: CASSGQTGVYTEAFF; DNA: TGCGCCAGCAGTGGACAAACAGGGGTTTACACTGAAGCTTTCTTT
D: -; size: -; V: TRBV4-2; J: TRBJ2-6; CDR3: CASSQDQQLSGANVLTF; DNA: TGTGCCAGCAGCCAAGATCAGCAGCTTTCTGGGGCCAACGTCCTGACTTTC
D: -; size: -; V: TRBV6-6; J: TRBJ1-1; CDR3: CASRGGGSTEAFF; DNA: TGTGCCAGCAGGGGGGGAGGGAGTACTGAAGCTTTCTTT
D: TRBD1; size: -; V: TRBV28; J: TRBJ1-6; CDR3: CASSGQGTSPLHF; DNA: TGTGCCAGCAGCGGACAGGGGACTTCACCCCTCCACTTT
D: TRBD1; size: -; V: TRBV9; J: TRBJ2-1; CDR3: CASSVDAGQGGSEQFF; DNA: TGTGCCAGCAGCGTAGACGCGGGACAGGGAGGAAGTGAGCAGTTCTTC
D: -; size: once; V: TRBV6-1; J: TRBJ1-4; CDR3: CASTQKGRNNEKLFF; DNA: TGTGCCAGCACTCAAAAGGGACGTAATAATGAAAAACTGTTTTTT
D: -; size: -; V: TRBV25-1; J: TRBJ1-5; CDR3: CASSDPGQPQHF; DNA: TGTGCCAGCAGTGACCCAGGCCAGCCCCAGCATTTT
D: -; size: -; V: TRBV7-2; J: TRBJ1-3; CDR3: CASSHFPGAAGNTIYF; DNA: TGTGCCAGCAGCCACTTCCCGGGGGCGGCTGGAAACACCATATATTTT
D: -; size: -; V: TRBV4-3; J: TRBJ1-2; CDR3: CASSQKPGANGYTF; DNA: TGCGCCAGCAGCCAAAAACCGGGGGCCAATGGCTACACCTTC
D: TRBD2; size: -; V: TRBV7-2; J: TRBJ2-1; CDR3: CASSLGLATYNEQFF; DNA: TGTGCCAGCAGCTTAGGACTAGCGACCTACAATGAGCAGTTCTTC
D: TRBD2; size: -; V: TRBV7-9; J: TRBJ2-3; CDR3: CASGGGDTQYF; DNA: TGTGCCAGCGGCGGGGGAGATACGCAGTATTTT
D: -; size: -; V: TRBV30; J: TRBJ1-5; CDR3: CAWTHRGRPNQPQHF; DNA: TGTGCCTGGACCCACCGGGGGAGGCCCAATCAGCCCCAGCATTTT
D: TRBD2; size: -; V: TRBV7-6; J: TRBJ2-5; CDR3: CASSLGTSGMGETQYF; DNA: TGTGCCAGCAGCTTGGGGACTAGCGGGATGGGAGAGACCCAGTACTTC
D: -; size: -; V: TRBV2; J: TRBJ1-5; CDR3: CASRSSNQPQHF; DNA: TGTGCCAGCAGAAGTAGCAATCAGCCCCAGCATTTT
D: -; size: once; V: TRBV29-1; J: TRBJ2-3; CDR3: CSVGLLGADTQYF; DNA: TGCAGCGTTGGGCTCCTGGGGGCAGATACGCAGTATTTT
D: -; size: -; V: TRBV7-9; J: TRBJ2-1; CDR3: CASSLATGLRDEQFF; DNA: TGTGCCAGCAGCTTAGCCACAGGGTTGAGGGATGAGCAGTTCTTC
D: -; size: -; V: TRBV28; J: TRBJ1-2; CDR3: CASSWGDYGYTF; DNA: TGTGCCAGCAGTTGGGGAGACTATGGCTACACCTTC
D: -; size: -; V: TRBV28; J: TRBJ1-1; CDR3: CASMGNTEAFF; DNA: TGTGCCAGCATGGGGAACACTGAAGCTTTCTTT
D: -; size: -; V: TRBV27; J: TRBJ2-4; CDR3: CASATLSAAKNIQYF; DNA: TGTGCCAGCGCGACATTATCAGCGGCCAAAAACATTCAGTACTTC
D: -; size: -; V: TRBV5-1; J: TRBJ1-3; CDR3: CASSLEGNPGNTIYF; DNA: TGCGCCAGCAGCTTGGAAGGGAACCCTGGAAACACCATATATTTT
D: -; size: -; V: TRBV19; J: TRBJ2-1; CDR3: CASSFLGVGNEQFF; DNA: TGTGCCAGTAGTTTTTTAGGAGTTGGCAATGAGCAGTTCTTC
D: TRBD1; size: -; V: TRBV5-1; J: TRBJ2-7; CDR3: CASSKGDRVDEQYF; DNA: TGCGCCAGCAGCAAGGGGGACAGAGTCGACGAGCAGTACTTC
D: -; size: -; V: TRBV27; J: TRBJ1-6; CDR3: CATSPGRFSYNSPLHF; DNA: TGTGCCACATCACCAGGGAGATTCTCCTATAATTCACCCCTCCACTTT
D: -; size: -; V: TRBV5-1; J: TRBJ2-2; CDR3: CASSLVEGGELFF; DNA: TGCGCCAGCAGCTTGGTTGAAGGCGGGGAGCTGTTTTTT
D: -; size: -; V: TRBV7-9; J: TRBJ2-3; CDR3: CASSQNSDADTQYF; DNA: TGTGCCAGCAGCCAGAACTCCGATGCAGATACGCAGTATTTT
D: TRBD1; size: -; V: TRBV14; J: TRBJ1-4; CDR3: CASSPLTGGKEKLFF; DNA: TGTGCCAGCAGCCCCTTGACAGGGGGCAAGGAAAAACTGTTTTTT
D: TRBD1; size: -; V: TRBV5-1; J: TRBJ2-2; CDR3: CASSPWTGANTGELFF; DNA: TGCGCCAGCAGCCCTTGGACAGGGGCGAACACCGGGGAGCTGTTTTTT
D: -; size: -; V: TRBV19; J: TRBJ2-1; CDR3: CASSSTPYNEQFF; DNA: TGTGCCAGTAGTTCGACACCTTACAATGAGCAGTTCTTC
D: -; size: -; V: TRBV29-1; J: TRBJ1-3; CDR3: CSVGRDSGNTIYF; DNA: TGCAGCGTTGGACGGGACTCTGGAAACACCATATATTTT
D: -; size: -; V: TRBV10-3; J: TRBJ2-5; CDR3: CAISQGTETQYF; DNA: TGTGCCATCAGTCAGGGGACAGAGACCCAGTACTTC
D: TRBD2; size: once; V: TRBV19; J: TRBJ2-3; CDR3: CASTTSGGTDTQYF; DNA: TGTGCCAGTACGACTAGCGGGGGCACAGATACGCAGTATTTT